The 6 T cell receptor beta chains in this list originate from one sample, sequenced in a study of ipilimumab plus nivolumab after autologous stem cell transplantation (TCRdb year 2021). Library generation was performed with the immunoSEQ multiplex PCR assay. TCRdb retrieved this table from immuneACCESS and kept in-frame rearrangements only. Not all clones are present; in checked studies, unresolved V genes account for under half, and no reason is known for the remainder. The sample table shows about 20,000 clones, and 77% are seen once. The ten biggest clones cover around 18% of the sample. The starting material was PBMCs, obtained in a trial of ipilimumab plus nivolumab as post-transplant consolidation. The receptors come from a male donor with diffuse large B-cell lymphoma.

This rearrangement joins TRBV7-6 to TRBJ1-1; maybe TRBD1 (5 bases). V was shortened by 5 bases and J by 0 bases, with 19 bases between the two germline ends. This CDR3 comprises 17 residues. The germline CDR1 and CDR2 sequences are SGHVS and FNYEAQ. Here the CDR3 reads CASSPFVGGILNTEAFF. DNA for the CDR3: TGTGCCAGCAGCCCGTTCGTGGGGGGAATACTGAACACTGAAGCTTTCTTT.

This clone was detected only once. This chain connects TRBV5-6 to TRBJ1-1; TRBD1 might be the D (5 bases). The germline CDR1 and CDR2 sequences are SGHDT and YYEEEE. There are 16 residues in the CDR3. V was cut by 5 bases and J by 0 bases, with 17 bases left in between. Here the CDR3 DNA reads TGTGCCAGCAGTACCGAGGGGTCCTCGGTGAACACTGAAGCTTTCTTT. This codes for CASSTEGSSVNTEAFF.

The DNA of the CDR3 is TGCGCCAGCAGCGATAACAGTTACTCCTACGAGCAGTACTTC. It yields the protein CASSDNSYSYEQYF. The chain combines TRBV5-1 with TRBJ2-7; unclear D gene. The CDR3 is 14 residues long. Trimming stripped 4 bases from V and 0 bases from J, with 11 bases between. Germline V gives CDR1 SGHRS, CDR2 YFSETQ. The entire variable domain, with the rest obtained from reference TRBV5-1 and TRBJ2-7, is as follows: KAGVTQTPRYLIKTRGQQVTLSCSPISGHRSVSWYQQTPGQGLQFLFEYFSETQRNKGNFPGRFSGRQFSNSRSEMNVSTLELGDSALYLCASSDNSYSYEQYFGPGTRLTVT.

The chain carries TRBV6-4 and TRBJ1-3, with D possibly being TRBD1 (5 bases). The CDR3 spans 16 residues. The ends were cut back, 0 bases at V and 1 base at J, with 10 bases in the middle. CDR1 and CDR2 (germline): MRHNA, SNTAGT. The CDR3 protein is CASSDSWGGSGNTIYF. In nucleotides, the CDR3 is TGTGCCAGCAGTGACTCATGGGGGGGGTCTGGAAACACCATATATTTT.

The V and J genes are TRBV28 and TRBJ1-4, with 10 bases that match TRBD1. This CDR3 has 17 amino acids. Germline V gene lookup returns CDR1 MDHEN and CDR2 SYDVKM. The trim removed 2 bases at V and 5 bases at J, leaving 8 bases unmatched. Here the CDR3 DNA reads TGTGCCAGCAGTTTAACTCAACCGGGACAGGGGAATGAAAAACTGTTTTTT. Translated: CASSLTQPGQGNEKLFF.

The V call is TRBV9, the J call TRBJ2-1, with 8 bases identical to TRBD2. The germline gives CDR1 SGDLS, CDR2 YYNGEE. V lost 0 bases and J lost 7; bases outside the gene matches: 9. This CDR3 spans 16 amino acids. The CDR3 is CASSVATGLGLNEQFF. For the CDR3, the DNA is TGTGCCAGCAGCGTAGCTACGGGACTAGGTCTTAATGAGCAGTTCTTC.